These 15 T cell receptor beta chains share one sample of origin, sequenced in a study of blood T cell repertoires in COVID-19. Produced via immunoSEQ multiplex PCR; TCRdb's table is partial and in-frame only. The data hold 220,000 or so clones, with under 90% observed a single time. The sequenced material came from PBMCs or T cells enriched from blood (not recorded which). Receptor source: a woman aged 55-69 years who had recovered from COVID-19.

This clone was seen only a few times. The rearrangement uses TRBV7-2 and TRBJ1-1; TRBD1 is a possible D gene (6 bases). Germline loops: CDR1 SGHTA, CDR2 FQGNSA. The CDR3 length is 14 residues. V was shortened by 1 base and J by 4 bases, with 10 bases between the two germline ends. The CDR3 reads CASSLGTQGTEAFF. Here the CDR3 DNA reads TGTGCCAGCAGCTTAGGGACACAGGGCACTGAAGCTTTCTTT.

Regarding this clone: One junction end disagrees with the germline gene, perhaps due to a read error. The gene calls are TRBV5-6 and TRBJ2-7; possibly TRBD1 for D (7 bases). The CDR3 loop spans 13 amino acids. Germline V gene sequence: CDR1 SGHDT, CDR2 YYEEEE. The CDR3, as DNA: TGTGCCAGCTGCTTAGGAGGGGGCGCTACGCAGTACTTC. Protein product: CASCLGGGATQYF.

The chain combines TRBV19 with TRBJ1-4, with TRBD1 identical over 10 bases. This CDR3 is 13 amino acids long. J lost 7 bases, V lost 5 bases, and 1 base had no gene match. CDR1 is LNHDA and CDR2 is SQIVND in the germline V gene (reference sequence). CDR3 sequence (DNA): TGTGCCAGTAGTGGACAGGGGGGTGAAAAACTGTTTTTT. Protein product: CASSGQGGEKLFF.

The chain links TRBV6-4 to TRBJ1-4; unclear D gene. Trimming cost V 8 bases and J 0 bases, with 7 bases left between them. The germline CDR1 and CDR2 sequences are MRHNA and SNTAGT. CDR3 size: 13 residues. The CDR3 loop is CASYSATNEKLFF. The CDR3 nucleotides read TGTGCCAGCTATAGTGCAACTAATGAAAAACTGTTTTTT.

In this sample, this clone turned up a few times. The chain combines TRBV7-2 with TRBJ2-1; 8 nucleotides align to TRBD1. Unmatched junction bases numbered 9, after V lost 5 bases and J lost 6 bases. This CDR3 has 15 residues. CDR1 and CDR2 from the germline V gene are SGHTA and FQGNSA. The CDR3 reads CASSRQGARINEQFF. For the CDR3, the DNA is TGTGCCAGCAGCCGCCAGGGGGCACGGATCAATGAGCAGTTCTTC.

The CDR3 DNA reads TGTGCCAGCAGTTATATAGCGGTGAACACCGGGGAGCTGTTTTTT. Amino acids: CASSYIAVNTGELFF. The rearrangement links TRBV6-5 to TRBJ2-2; possible D gene TRBD2, 6 bases. The germline V gene has CDR1 MNHEY and CDR2 SVGAGI. The CDR3 contains 15 residues. The V end was cut by 3 bases, the J end by 1 base, with 9 bases between.

The rearrangement uses TRBV25-1 and TRBJ1-4; D unresolved. Germline V lookup: CDR1 MGHDK, CDR2 SYGVNS. The CDR3 is 14 amino acids. Trimming cost V 1 base and J 4 bases, with 7 bases left between them. The CDR3 nucleotides are TGTGCCAGCAGTGAATCGGTCTTTAATGAAAAACTGTTTTTT. Translation: CASSESVFNEKLFF.

Points on this clone: Mismatch with germline at one junction end may stem from a read error. The V gene is TRBV7-8, the J gene TRBJ1-2, with unresolved D. The germline V gene has CDR1 SGHVS and CDR2 FQNEAQ. The CDR3 sequence is 14 residues long. The CDR3 loop is CASSLGVETYGYTF. The CDR3 nucleotides are TGTGCCAGCAGTTTAGGAGTCGAAACCTATGGCTACACCTTC. Looking up the rest from reference TRBV7-8 and TRBJ1-2 gives the full variable domain: GAGVSQSPRYKVAKRGQDVALRCDPISGHVSLFWYQQALGQGPEFLTYFQNEAQLDKSGLPSDRFFAERPEGSVSTLKIQRTQQEDSAVYLCASSLGVETYGYTFGSGTRLTVV.

This clone was picked up a small number of times. This sample also contains other DNA sequences that code for the same CDR3. V is TRBV6-5 and J is TRBJ2-1, with 9 bases matching TRBD1. Germline CDR1 is MNHEY and CDR2 is SVGAGI. V lost 5 bases, J lost 2 bases, and 4 bases stayed unmatched. CDR3 size: 15 residues. The CDR3 region is CASSLGQGTYNEQFF. The CDR3, as DNA: TGTGCCAGCAGTCTCGGACAGGGGACCTACAATGAGCAGTTCTTC.

The chain recombines TRBV7-2 with TRBJ2-3; weak D call: TRBD2 (6 bases). Trimming took 1 base from V and 6 from J, leaving 8 bases between them. This CDR3 has 13 amino acids. Germline V CDR1 and CDR2: SGHTA, FQGNSA. The CDR3 region is CASSLGGRDTQYF. The CDR3 coding sequence is TGTGCCAGCAGCTTAGGGGGGAGGGATACGCAGTATTTT.

The rearrangement links TRBV27 to TRBJ2-5, with 9 bases matching TRBD1. The CDR3 extends over 14 amino acids. The junction had 7 bases not matched to a gene; V was cut back by 8 bases and J by 3 bases. The V gene's germline CDR1 is MNHEY and CDR2 SMNVEV (reference sequence). The CDR3 here is CASRDRVGEETQYF. As DNA, the CDR3 is TGTGCCAGCCGGGACAGGGTTGGGGAAGAGACCCAGTACTTC.

The chain employs TRBV11-3 and TRBJ2-3; TRBD2 is a possible D gene (5 bases). The CDR3 length is 14 residues. Between the trimmed V and J ends, which lost 5 bases and 1 base, there was a span of 10 bases. Germline CDR1 is SGHNT and CDR2 is YENEEA. The CDR3 here is CASSLSGGTDTQYF. CDR3 bases: TGTGCCAGCAGCCTAAGCGGAGGCACAGATACGCAGTATTTT.

This chain joins TRBV7-2 and TRBJ2-1; TRBD1 aligns across 8 bases. Germline CDR1 reads SGHTA; CDR2 reads FQGNSA. The CDR3 has 15 amino acids. Trimming removed 3 bases from V and 4 bases from J; junction bases left unmatched: 5. In DNA, the CDR3 is TGTGCCAGCAGCTTCGGACAGGGTGTATACAATGAGCAGTTCTTC. This sequence encodes CASSFGQGVYNEQFF.

This clone was detected once. The chain joins TRBV7-2 to TRBJ2-7; D unresolved. Germline CDR1 reads SGHTA; CDR2 reads FQGNSA. V lost 5 bases to trimming and J lost 6 bases, with 17 bases between them. The CDR3 runs to 14 residues. CDR3 DNA: TGTGCCAGCAGCCCCGTAACCAACCTAGGCGAGCAGTACTTC. Encoded protein: CASSPVTNLGEQYF. The variable domain in full, completed from reference TRBV7-2 and TRBJ2-7, reads GAGVSQSPSNKVTEKGKDVELRCDPISGHTALYWYRQSLGQGLEFLIYFQGNSAPDKSGLPSDRFSAERTGGSVSTLTIQRTQQEDSAVYLCASSPVTNLGEQYFGPGTRLTVT.

This clone has just a few counts. This rearrangement joins TRBV7-9 to TRBJ2-7; 10 positions match TRBD2. J was trimmed by 4 bases and V by 4 bases; bases with no gene match: 4. In germline, CDR1 is SEHNR, CDR2 FQNEAQ (reference sequence). There are 14 residues in the CDR3. CDR3 protein: CASSSLAGDYEQYF. CDR3 DNA: TGTGCCAGCAGCTCCCTAGCGGGGGATTACGAGCAGTACTTC.